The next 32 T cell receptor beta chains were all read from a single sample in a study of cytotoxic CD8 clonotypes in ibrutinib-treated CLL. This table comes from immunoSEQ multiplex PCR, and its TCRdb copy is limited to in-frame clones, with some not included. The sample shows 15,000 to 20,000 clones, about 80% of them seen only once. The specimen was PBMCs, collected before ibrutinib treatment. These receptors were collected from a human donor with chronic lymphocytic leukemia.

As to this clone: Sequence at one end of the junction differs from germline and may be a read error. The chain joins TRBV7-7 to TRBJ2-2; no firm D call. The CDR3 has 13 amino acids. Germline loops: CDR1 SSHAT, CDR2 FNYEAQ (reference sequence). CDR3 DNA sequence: TGTGCTAGCAGCCAAAACCCCACCGGGGAGCTGTTTTTT. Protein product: CASSQNPTGELFF.

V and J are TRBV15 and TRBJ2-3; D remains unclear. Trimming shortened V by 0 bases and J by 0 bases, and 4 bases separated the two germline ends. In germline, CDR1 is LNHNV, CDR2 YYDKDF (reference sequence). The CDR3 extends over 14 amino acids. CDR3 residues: CATSRDHSTDTQYF. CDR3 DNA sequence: TGTGCCACCAGCAGAGATCATAGCACAGATACGCAGTATTTT.

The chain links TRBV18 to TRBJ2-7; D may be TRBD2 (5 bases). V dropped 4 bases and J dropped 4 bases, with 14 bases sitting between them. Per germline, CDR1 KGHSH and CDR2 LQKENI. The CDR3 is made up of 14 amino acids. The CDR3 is CASSRRSLAYEQYF. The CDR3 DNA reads TGTGCCAGCTCACGTCGTAGTCTAGCTTACGAGCAGTACTTC.

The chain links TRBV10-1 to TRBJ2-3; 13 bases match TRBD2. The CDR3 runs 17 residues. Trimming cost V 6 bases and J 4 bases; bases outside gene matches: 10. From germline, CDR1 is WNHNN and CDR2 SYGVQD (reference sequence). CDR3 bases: TGCGCCAGCAGCCGGACGACGGGACTAGCGGGGTCAGATACGCAGTATTTT. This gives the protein CASSRTTGLAGSDTQYF.

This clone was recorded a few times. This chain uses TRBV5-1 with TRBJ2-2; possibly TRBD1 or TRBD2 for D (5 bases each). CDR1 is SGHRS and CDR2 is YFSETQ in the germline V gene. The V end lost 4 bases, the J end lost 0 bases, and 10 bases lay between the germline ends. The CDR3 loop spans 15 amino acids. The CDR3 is CASSPGTANTGELFF. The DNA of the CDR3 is TGCGCCAGCAGCCCGGGGACGGCGAACACCGGGGAGCTGTTTTTT.

The CDR3 nucleotides read TGTGCCAGCAGTTTCTTGGCTAGCACAGATACGCAGTATTTT. It is translated as CASSFLASTDTQYF. The chain uses TRBV28 and TRBJ2-3; unclear D gene. There are 14 residues in the CDR3. The germline V gene has CDR1 MDHEN and CDR2 SYDVKM. Trimming removed 3 bases at V and 0 bases at J, with 7 bases between.

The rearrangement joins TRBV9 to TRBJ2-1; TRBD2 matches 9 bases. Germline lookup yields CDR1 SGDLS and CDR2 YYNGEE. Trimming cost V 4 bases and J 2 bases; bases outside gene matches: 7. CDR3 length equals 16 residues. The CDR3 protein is CASSPLAGGTYNEQFF. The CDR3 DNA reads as TGTGCCAGCAGCCCCCTGGCGGGAGGGACCTACAATGAGCAGTTCTTC.

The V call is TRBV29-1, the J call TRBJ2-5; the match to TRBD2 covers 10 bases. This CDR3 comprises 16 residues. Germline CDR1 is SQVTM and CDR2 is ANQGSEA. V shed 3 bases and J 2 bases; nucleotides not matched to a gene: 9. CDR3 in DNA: TGCAGCGTTGAGGACACTAGCGGGAAGATTCAAGAGACCCAGTACTTC. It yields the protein CSVEDTSGKIQETQYF.

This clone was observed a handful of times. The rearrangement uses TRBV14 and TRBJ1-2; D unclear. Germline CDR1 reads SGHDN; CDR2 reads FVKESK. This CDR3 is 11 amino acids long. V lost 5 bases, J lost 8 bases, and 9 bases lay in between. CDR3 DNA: TGTGCCAGCAGCATCGCAGGAGGCTACACCTTC. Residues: CASSIAGGYTF.

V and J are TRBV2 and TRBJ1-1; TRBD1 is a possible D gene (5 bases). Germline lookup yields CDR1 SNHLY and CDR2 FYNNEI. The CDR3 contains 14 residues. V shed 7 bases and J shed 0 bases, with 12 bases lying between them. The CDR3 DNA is TGTGCCAGCACGAACGGGGCCCTGAACACTGAAGCTTTCTTT. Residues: CASTNGALNTEAFF.

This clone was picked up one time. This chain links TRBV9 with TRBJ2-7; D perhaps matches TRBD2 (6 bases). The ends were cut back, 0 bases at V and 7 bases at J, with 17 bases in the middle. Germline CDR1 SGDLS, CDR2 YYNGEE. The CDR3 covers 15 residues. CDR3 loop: CASSVEGSGFSEQYF. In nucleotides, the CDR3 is TGTGCCAGCAGCGTAGAGGGCAGCGGGTTCTCGGAGCAGTACTTC.

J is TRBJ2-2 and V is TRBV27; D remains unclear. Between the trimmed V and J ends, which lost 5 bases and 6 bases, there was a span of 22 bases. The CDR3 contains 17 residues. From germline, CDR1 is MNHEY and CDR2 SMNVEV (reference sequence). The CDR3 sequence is CASSQRVASRNAGELFF. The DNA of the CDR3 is TGTGCCAGCAGTCAACGGGTGGCTAGTCGAAACGCCGGGGAGCTGTTTTTT.

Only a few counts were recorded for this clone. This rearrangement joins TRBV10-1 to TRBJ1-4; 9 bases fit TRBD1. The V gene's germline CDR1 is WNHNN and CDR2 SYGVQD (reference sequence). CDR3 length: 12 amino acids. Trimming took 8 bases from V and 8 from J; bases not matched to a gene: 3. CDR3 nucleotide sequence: TGCGCCAGCGGACAGGGGAGAGAAAAACTGTTTTTT. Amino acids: CASGQGREKLFF.

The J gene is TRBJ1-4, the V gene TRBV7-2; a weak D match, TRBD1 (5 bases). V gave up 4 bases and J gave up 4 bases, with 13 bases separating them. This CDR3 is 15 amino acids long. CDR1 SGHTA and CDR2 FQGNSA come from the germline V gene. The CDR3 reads CASSYEGRINEKLFF. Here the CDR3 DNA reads TGTGCCAGCAGCTACGAGGGACGGATTAATGAAAAACTGTTTTTT.

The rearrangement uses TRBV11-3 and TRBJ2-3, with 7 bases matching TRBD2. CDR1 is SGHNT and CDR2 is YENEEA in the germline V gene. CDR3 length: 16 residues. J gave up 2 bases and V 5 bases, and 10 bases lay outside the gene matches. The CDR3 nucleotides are TGTGCCAGCAGCCTTACCGGGACTAAGTCCACAGATACGCAGTATTTT. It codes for CASSLTGTKSTDTQYF.

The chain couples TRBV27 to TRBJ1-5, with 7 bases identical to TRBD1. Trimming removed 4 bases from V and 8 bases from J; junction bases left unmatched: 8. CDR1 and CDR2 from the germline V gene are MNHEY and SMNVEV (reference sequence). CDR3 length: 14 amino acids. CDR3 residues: CASSSQTGWEPQHF. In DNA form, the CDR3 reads TGTGCCAGCAGTTCGCAGACAGGGTGGGAGCCCCAGCATTTT.

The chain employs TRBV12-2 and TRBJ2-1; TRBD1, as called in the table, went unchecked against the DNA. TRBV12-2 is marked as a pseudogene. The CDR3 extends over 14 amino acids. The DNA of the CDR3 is TGTGCAAGTCGCTGGACAGGGAGAGACAATGAGCAGTTCTTC. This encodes CASRWTGRDNEQFF.

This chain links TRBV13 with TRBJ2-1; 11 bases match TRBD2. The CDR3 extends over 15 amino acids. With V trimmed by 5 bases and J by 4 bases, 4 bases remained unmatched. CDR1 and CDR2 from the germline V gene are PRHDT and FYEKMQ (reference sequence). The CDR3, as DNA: TGTGCCAGCAGCACAGGGACTAGCGGTTACAATGAGCAGTTCTTC. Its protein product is CASSTGTSGYNEQFF.

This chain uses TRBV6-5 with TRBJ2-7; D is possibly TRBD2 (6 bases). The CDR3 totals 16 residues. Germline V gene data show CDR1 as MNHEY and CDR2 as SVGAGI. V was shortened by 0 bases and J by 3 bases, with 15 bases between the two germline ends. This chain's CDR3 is CASSYSDRDFYYEQYF. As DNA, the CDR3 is TGTGCCAGCAGTTACTCCGACCGGGACTTCTACTACGAGCAGTACTTC.

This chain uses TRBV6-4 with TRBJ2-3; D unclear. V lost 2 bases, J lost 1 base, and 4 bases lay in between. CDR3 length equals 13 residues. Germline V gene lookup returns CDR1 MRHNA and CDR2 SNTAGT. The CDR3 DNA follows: TGTGCCAGCAGTGACGAAGGCACAGATACGCAGTATTTT. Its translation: CASSDEGTDTQYF.

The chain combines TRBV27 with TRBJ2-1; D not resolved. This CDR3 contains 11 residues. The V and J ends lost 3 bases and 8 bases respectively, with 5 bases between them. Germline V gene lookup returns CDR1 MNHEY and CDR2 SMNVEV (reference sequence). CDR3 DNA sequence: TGTGCCAGCAGTTTTGTGGATGAGCAGTTCTTC. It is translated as CASSFVDEQFF.

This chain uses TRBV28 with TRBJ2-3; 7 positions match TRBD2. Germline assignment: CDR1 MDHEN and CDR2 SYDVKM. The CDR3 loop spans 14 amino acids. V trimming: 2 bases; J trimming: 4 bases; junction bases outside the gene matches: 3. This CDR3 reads CASSLTGGADTQYF. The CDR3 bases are TGTGCCAGCAGTTTAACGGGAGGAGCAGATACGCAGTATTTT.

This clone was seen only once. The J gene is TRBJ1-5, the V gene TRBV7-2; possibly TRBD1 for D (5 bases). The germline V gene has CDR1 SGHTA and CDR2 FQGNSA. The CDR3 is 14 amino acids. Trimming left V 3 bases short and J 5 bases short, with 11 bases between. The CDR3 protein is CASSFGGGDQPQHF. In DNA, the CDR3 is TGTGCCAGCAGCTTCGGGGGAGGTGATCAGCCCCAGCATTTT.

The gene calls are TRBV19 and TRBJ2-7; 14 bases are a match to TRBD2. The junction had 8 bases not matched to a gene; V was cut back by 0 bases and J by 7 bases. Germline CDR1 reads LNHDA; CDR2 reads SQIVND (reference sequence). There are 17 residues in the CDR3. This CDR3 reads CASSIEIGTSGSREQYF. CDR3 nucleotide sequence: TGTGCCAGTAGTATAGAGATCGGGACTAGCGGGAGTCGGGAGCAGTACTTC.

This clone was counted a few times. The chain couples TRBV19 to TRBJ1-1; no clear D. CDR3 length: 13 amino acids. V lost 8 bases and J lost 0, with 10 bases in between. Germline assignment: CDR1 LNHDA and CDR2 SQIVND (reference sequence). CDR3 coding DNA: TGTGCCAGTTCGACGGTGATGAACACTGAAGCTTTCTTT. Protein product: CASSTVMNTEAFF.

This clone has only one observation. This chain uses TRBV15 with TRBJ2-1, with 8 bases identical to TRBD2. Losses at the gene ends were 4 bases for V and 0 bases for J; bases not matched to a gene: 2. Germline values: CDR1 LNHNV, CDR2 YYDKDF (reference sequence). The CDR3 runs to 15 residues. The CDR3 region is CATSTGTSSYNEQFF. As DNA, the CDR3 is TGTGCCACCAGCACCGGGACTAGCTCCTACAATGAGCAGTTCTTC.

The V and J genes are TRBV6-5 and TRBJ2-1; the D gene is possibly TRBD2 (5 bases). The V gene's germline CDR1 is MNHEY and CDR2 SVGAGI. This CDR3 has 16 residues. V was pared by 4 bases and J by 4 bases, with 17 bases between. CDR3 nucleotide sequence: TGTGCCAGCAGTTTTGGCCCGGGATTTCTTTACAATGAGCAGTTCTTC. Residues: CASSFGPGFLYNEQFF.

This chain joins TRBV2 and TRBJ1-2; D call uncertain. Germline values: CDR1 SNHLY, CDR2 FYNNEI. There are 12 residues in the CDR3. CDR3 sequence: CEAGLANYGYTF. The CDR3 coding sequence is TGTGAGGCGGGCCTAGCTAACTATGGCTACACCTTC. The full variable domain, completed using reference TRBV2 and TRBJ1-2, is EPEVTQTPSHQVTQMGQEVILRCVPISNHLYFYWYRQILGQKVEFLVSFYNNEISEKSEIFDDQFSVERPDGSNFTLKIRSTKLEDSAMYFCEAGLANYGYTFGSGTRLTVV.

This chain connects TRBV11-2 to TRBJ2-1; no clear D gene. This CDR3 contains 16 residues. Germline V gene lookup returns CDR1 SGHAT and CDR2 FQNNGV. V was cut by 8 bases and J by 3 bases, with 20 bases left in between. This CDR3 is CASYDSAPSSYNEQFF. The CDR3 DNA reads TGTGCCAGCTATGACTCGGCCCCCTCCAGCTACAATGAGCAGTTCTTC.

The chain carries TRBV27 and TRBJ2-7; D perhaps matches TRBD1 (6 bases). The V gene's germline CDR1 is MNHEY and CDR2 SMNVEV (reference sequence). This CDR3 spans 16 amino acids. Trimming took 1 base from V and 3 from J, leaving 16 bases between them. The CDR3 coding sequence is TGTGCCAGCAGTTTATTAGGACAGCCCGAGTTCTACGAGCAGTACTTC. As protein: CASSLLGQPEFYEQYF.

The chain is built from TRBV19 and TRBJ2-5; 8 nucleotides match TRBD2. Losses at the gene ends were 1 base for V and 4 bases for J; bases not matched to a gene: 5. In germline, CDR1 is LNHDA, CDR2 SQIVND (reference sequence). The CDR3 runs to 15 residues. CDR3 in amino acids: CASSIGAGVRETQYF. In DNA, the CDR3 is TGTGCCAGTAGTATAGGAGCGGGAGTTCGAGAGACCCAGTACTTC.

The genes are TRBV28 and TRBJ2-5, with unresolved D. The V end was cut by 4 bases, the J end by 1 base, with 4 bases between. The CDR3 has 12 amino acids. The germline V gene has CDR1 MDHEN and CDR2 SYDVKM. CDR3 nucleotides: TGTGCCAGCAGTTGGCGCCAAGAGACCCAGTACTTC. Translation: CASSWRQETQYF.